This T cell receptor beta chain was captured in a study of CD4 T cells in relation to SARS-CoV-2 and coronaviruses. At the level of the study: Patient ages ranged from roughly 21 to 80, median 38.

Sequencing used immunoSEQ multiplex PCR; TCRdb keeps in-frame clones, though not all of them. The data show approximately 50,000 clones, 92% seen once. Naive and memory CD4+ T cells were separated from cryopreserved PBMCs. Comments on this clone: Its antigen is still unknown.

Points from the study as a whole: Crossreactive clones expanded significantly less to SARS-CoV-2 than monoreactive clones.

The CDR3 spans 15 residues. Trimming stripped 1 base from V and 4 bases from J, with 13 bases between. Germline CDR1 SSHAT, CDR2 FNYEAQ (reference sequence). This clonotype was obtained from an adult with COVID-19. This chain links TRBV7-7 with TRBJ2-5; TRBD2 might be the D (6 bases). Sequenced input: naive CD4+ T cells from PBMCs. Sample subset: naive CD4+ T cells isolated by negative enrichment. CDR3 sequence: CASSLGTSSIETQYF. The CDR3 coding sequence is TGTGCCAGCAGCTTAGGAACTAGCTCGATAGAGACCCAGTACTTC.